One and the same sample provided the 22 T cell receptor beta chains below, sequenced in a study of Graves' ophthalmopathy and Graves' hyperthyroidism. Using RNA transcripts, the TCR beta CDR3 regions were amplified. The workflow started with a first-round RT-PCR run with HTBI primers and then moved on to a second-round multiplex PCR. TCRdb re-derived calls from the multiplex PCR reads in MiXCR, one entry per CDR3 protein. The sample contains more than 1,000,000 distinct CDR3 sequences, 35% to 40% of which appear only once. Specimen: peripheral blood or thyroid tissue (not recorded which). The receptor source for this set is an adult man with Graves' hyperthyroidism.

The chain employs TRBV6-6 and TRBJ1-1, with D maybe TRBD1 (5 bases). Looked up from germline, CDR1 is MNHNY and CDR2 is SVGAGI (reference sequence). This CDR3 has 13 amino acids. V was shortened by 6 bases and J by 1 base, with 9 bases between the two germline ends. CDR3 amino acids: CASRDNRNTEAFF. Here the CDR3 DNA reads TGTGCCAGCAGGGACAACAGGAACACTGAAGCTTTCTTT.

This clonotype was detected a few times. This chain connects TRBV20-1 to TRBJ2-7; 9 bases agree with TRBD1. Germline CDR1 is DFQATT and CDR2 is SNEGSKA (reference sequence). The V gene end was trimmed by 1 base and the J gene end by 4 bases; junction bases not matched to a gene: 11. The CDR3 has 16 amino acids. The CDR3 region is CSARAPGTGSPYEQYF. The CDR3 DNA sequence: TGCAGTGCTAGAGCGCCGGGGACAGGGTCCCCTTACGAGCAGTACTTC.

This clonotype appeared a single time. Given the absence of the conserved phenylalanine or tryptophan at the CDR3 end, a read error is likely. The DNA is left out, because the CDR3 cannot be placed on it with certainty; the CDR3 is given as TCRdb lists it. The J gene is TRBJ1-2, the V gene TRBV7-9. CDR1 is SEHNR and CDR2 is FQNEAQ in the germline V gene (reference sequence). Termini included, the CDR3 measures 12 amino acids. This chain's CDR3 is CASSLGTMATQS.

The chain carries TRBV25-1 and TRBJ1-2, with D tentatively TRBD1 (6 bases). Germline lookup yields CDR1 MGHDK and CDR2 SYGVNS. V lost 8 bases and J 0 bases, leaving 19 bases between the germline ends. This CDR3 region has 16 residues. The CDR3 sequence is CASERTVGVTNYGYTF. The CDR3 nucleotides read TGTGCCAGCGAAAGGACAGTGGGGGTTACTAACTATGGCTACACCTTC.

The rearrangement joins TRBV6-1 to TRBJ2-2, with 12 nucleotides matching TRBD2. CDR1 is MNHNS, CDR2 SASEGT, per germline. With V trimmed by 2 bases and J by 6 bases, 10 bases remained unmatched. CDR3 length equals 18 residues. In DNA, the CDR3 is TGTGCCAGCAGTGAACTAGCGGGAGGGCTTAGGATAGCCGGGGAGCTGTTTTTT. Translating gives CASSELAGGLRIAGELFF.

The gene calls are TRBV7-2 and TRBJ2-7, with 13 bases fitting TRBD2. The end of the DNA fits TRBJ2-1 better, so the J call may be wrong. CDR3 length: 14 residues. CDR1 SGHTA and CDR2 FQGNSA come from the germline V gene. The DNA for the CDR3 is TGTGCCAGCAGCCCAAGGACTAGCGGGAGCGAGCAGTTCTTC. Translating it yields CASSPRTSGSEQFF.

With respect to this clonotype: A much larger clonotype is one base distant, so this may be a read error. The chain couples TRBV19 to TRBJ1-1, with 7 nucleotides matching TRBD1. The length of the CDR3 is 13 residues. In germline, CDR1 is LNHDA, CDR2 SQIVND (reference sequence). The CDR3, as DNA: TGTGCCGGTAGGCACAGGGGTTTCACTGAAGCTTTCTTT. Its translation: CAGRHRGFTEAFF.

The rearrangement joins TRBV20-1 to TRBJ2-7; possible D gene TRBD2, 6 bases. Germline V gene data show CDR1 as DFQATT and CDR2 as SNEGSKA (reference sequence). CDR3 size: 15 residues. Deletions cut 1 base from V and 0 bases from J, with 13 bases between. CDR3 nucleotide sequence: TGCAGTGCTAGAGGCCCGGGGGAAAGCTCCTACGAGCAGTACTTC. The encoded protein is CSARGPGESSYEQYF.

The genes are TRBV12-3 or TRBV12-4 and TRBJ1-1; D is unclear. The germline V and J ends were trimmed by 6 bases and 1 base, with 15 bases remaining between them. This CDR3 has 15 amino acids. CDR3 DNA sequence: TGTGCCAGCAGCGAGTATGGGGTTGGGAACACTGAAGCTTTCTTT. Translated: CASSEYGVGNTEAFF.

About this clonotype itself: Since a much larger clone is just one base distant, this may be a read error. The gene calls are TRBV7-9 and TRBJ1-5; the match to TRBD1 covers 7 bases. The CDR3 runs to 13 residues. After removal of 1 base from V and 8 bases from J, the junction contained 2 bases not matched to a gene. CDR1 and CDR2 (germline): SEHNR, FQNEAQ (reference sequence). The CDR3 spells CASSLDRGEPQHF. CDR3 sequence (DNA): TGTGCCAGCAGCTTAGACAGGGGTGAGCCCCAGCATTTT. The full variable domain, rest sourced from reference TRBV7-9 and TRBJ1-5, is DTGVSQNPRHKITKRGQNVTFRCDPISEHNRLYWYRQTLGQGPEFLTYFQNEAQLEKSRLLSDRFSAERPKGSFSTLEIQRTEQGDSAMYLCASSLDRGEPQHFGDGTRLSIL.

The genes are TRBV7-2 and TRBJ2-2; 9 bases agree with TRBD1. The CDR3 is 18 amino acids. After removal of 6 bases from V and 0 bases from J, the junction contained 11 bases not matched to a gene. Germline CDR1 reads SGHTA; CDR2 reads FQGNSA. This chain's CDR3 is CASSDPGTGNANTGELFF. CDR3 in DNA: TGTGCCAGCAGTGACCCCGGGACAGGGAACGCGAACACCGGGGAGCTGTTTTTT.

This clonotype was seen a few times. This chain uses TRBV5-8 with TRBJ1-1; D remains unclear. CDR1 is SGHTS, CDR2 YDEGEE, per germline. V lost 4 bases to trimming and J lost 5 bases, with 12 bases between them. CDR3 length equals 13 residues. CDR3 sequence (DNA): TGTGCCAGCAGCCCTCGTATGGAGACTGAAGCTTTCTTT. Amino acid sequence: CASSPRMETEAFF.

This clonotype was observed at least ten times. CDR3 nucleotides: TGTGCCAGCAGCCAAGTCCTAGCGGGGTTCCAAGAGACCCAGTACTTC. Translated: CASSQVLAGFQETQYF. V is TRBV14 and J is TRBJ2-5; 9 bases fit TRBD2. Per germline, CDR1 SGHDN and CDR2 FVKESK. J gave up 1 base and V 1 base, and 4 bases lay outside the gene matches. This CDR3 is built from 16 residues.

The table lists this clonotype with a few counts. The chain recombines TRBV10-3 with TRBJ2-2; the match to TRBD1 covers 8 bases. V dropped 10 bases and J dropped 4; count of bases not matched to a gene: 11. The length of the CDR3 is 15 residues. Germline CDR1 ENHRY, CDR2 SYGVKD. CDR3 sequence reads: CASRDGQGSTGELFF. CDR3 nucleotide sequence: TGTGCCAGCAGAGACGGACAGGGTAGCACCGGGGAGCTGTTTTTT.

The table lists this clonotype with a few counts. The CDR3 coding sequence is TGTGCCAGTAGTATCACGGGGGCCAGCTCCTACGAGCAGTACTTC. It encodes CASSITGASSYEQYF. The J gene is TRBJ2-7, the V gene TRBV19; D may correspond to TRBD1 or TRBD2 (6 bases each). V was cut by 3 bases and J by 0 bases, with 12 bases left in between. Per germline, CDR1 LNHDA and CDR2 SQIVND (reference sequence). This CDR3 is 15 amino acids long.

This rearrangement joins TRBV9 to TRBJ2-2; D may correspond to TRBD1 or TRBD2 (5 bases each). V was pared by 3 bases and J by 0 bases, with 9 bases between. Per germline, CDR1 SGDLS and CDR2 YYNGEE. The CDR3 length is 15 residues. The CDR3 loop reads CASSAGAPNTGELFF. Here the CDR3 DNA reads TGTGCCAGCAGCGCCGGGGCTCCGAACACCGGGGAGCTGTTTTTT. The full variable domain, rest sourced from reference TRBV9 and TRBJ2-2, is DSGVTQTPKHLITATGQRVTLRCSPRSGDLSVYWYQQSLDQGLQFLIQYYNGEERAKGNILERFSAQQFPDLHSELNLSSLELGDSALYFCASSAGAPNTGELFFGEGSRLTVL.

This clonotype occurred a few times. The chain links TRBV12-3 or TRBV12-4 to TRBJ1-5, with TRBD1 matching over 8 bases. The CDR3 is 14 residues long. V gave up 4 bases and J gave up 5 bases; unmatched junction bases: 4. CDR3 DNA: TGTGCCAGCAGTTCCTACAGGGGGTATCAGCCCCAGCATTTT. Translated, it gives CASSSYRGYQPQHF.

Note on this clonotype: Relative to the germline gene, one junction end is altered; a read error may explain this. The chain joins TRBV29-1 to TRBJ2-5; either TRBD1 or TRBD2 may supply D (5 bases each). Per the germline V gene, CDR1 is SQVTM and CDR2 is ANQGSEA. The CDR3 extends over 11 amino acids. The DNA of the CDR3 is TGCAGCGTTGATAGGGGAGAGACCCCGTACTTC. The encoded protein is CSVDRGETPYF.

On this clonotype: The conserved phenylalanine or tryptophan is not found at the CDR3 terminus, so this likely reflects a read error. It is unclear where the CDR3 begins or ends on the DNA, so no DNA is shown, and the CDR3 is as TCRdb lists it. The chain uses TRBV5-1 and TRBJ1-6. The length of the CDR3 is 8 amino acids, counting both ends. Looked up from germline, CDR1 is SGHRS and CDR2 is YFSETQ. The CDR3 protein is CASSLESS.

This chain links TRBV10-3 with TRBJ2-5; D perhaps matches TRBD1 (6 bases). This CDR3 spans 14 amino acids. The germline V gene encodes CDR1 ENHRY and CDR2 SYGVKD. The V end was cut by 3 bases, the J end by 2 bases, with 10 bases between. Here the CDR3 DNA reads TGTGCCATCAGTGAACGAACAGGGCAAGAGACCCAGTACTTC. This gives the protein CAISERTGQETQYF.

This clonotype was detected ten times or more. The chain is built from TRBV14 and TRBJ1-2, with D maybe TRBD1 (5 bases). The germline V gene has CDR1 SGHDN and CDR2 FVKESK. This CDR3 has 13 amino acids. Trimming left V 4 bases short and J 4 bases short, with 10 bases between. Here the CDR3 DNA reads TGTGCCAGCAGCCCGGGACTGGCCTATGGCTACACCTTC. It translates to CASSPGLAYGYTF.

This chain joins TRBV29-1 and TRBJ1-2; D is uncertain. The CDR3 sequence is 13 residues long. Germline-derived CDR1 and CDR2 are SQVTM and ANQGSEA. The germline V and J ends were trimmed by 1 base and 7 bases, with 13 bases remaining between them. This CDR3 is CSVEGGAIPGYTF. As DNA, the CDR3 is TGCAGCGTTGAAGGGGGAGCTATTCCTGGCTACACCTTC.